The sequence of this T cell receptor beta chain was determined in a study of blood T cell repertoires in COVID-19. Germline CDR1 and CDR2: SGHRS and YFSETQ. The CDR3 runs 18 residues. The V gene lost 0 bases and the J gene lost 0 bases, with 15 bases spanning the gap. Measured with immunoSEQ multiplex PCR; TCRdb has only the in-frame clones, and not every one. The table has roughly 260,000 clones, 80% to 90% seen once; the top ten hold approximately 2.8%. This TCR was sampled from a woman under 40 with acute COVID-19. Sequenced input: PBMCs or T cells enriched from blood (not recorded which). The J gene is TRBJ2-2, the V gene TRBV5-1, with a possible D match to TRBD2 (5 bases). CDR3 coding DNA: TGCGCCAGCAGCTTGGCCCCTAGAAAGGAGGCGAACACCGGGGAGCTGTTTTTT. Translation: CASSLAPRKEANTGELFF.